This T cell receptor beta chain was retrieved from a study of naive and memory T cell subsets. Blood and skin TCR RNA was reverse transcribed with alpha and beta constant primers. TCRdb reanalysed the 5' RACE reads using MiXCR and keeps one entry per CDR3 protein. In the table there are about 25,000 distinct CDR3 sequences, under 25% of which are singletons. This clonotype was seen at least ten times. Whole-blood samples were approximately 2.6 ml of peripheral blood from healthy adult volunteers. CDR3 length: 12 residues. Germline CDR1 SQVTM, CDR2 ANQGSEA. Trimming took off 4 bases at V and 1 base at J, with 6 bases between the two ends.

The chain employs TRBV29-1 and TRBJ2-3, with D perhaps assigned TRBD1 or TRBD2 (5 bases each). This receptor was taken from a female donor in good health. The CDR3 protein is CSVGDGTDTQYF. As DNA, the CDR3 is TGCAGCGTTGGGGACGGCACAGATACGCAGTATTTT.